This T cell receptor beta chain derives from a study of shared clonotypes between healthy human individuals. Study results and limitations: Sorted-subset sequencing, rarefaction showed, was incomplete despite large depth. The represented genetic and exposure-history diversity was limited by the small number of donors.

Assay execution proceeded at the deep level. The protocol was immunoSEQ multiplex PCR, while the TCRdb copy is restricted to in-frame clones and leaves out a portion. This sample has around 700,000 clones; approximately 79% occur once, and the top ten carry approximately 1.8%. The study drew its donors from healthy HIV-negative adults without recent acute infections or vaccinations. This clone was detected once. Its antigen is unknown. The material sequenced was memory CD4+ T cells sorted from blood. The subset: CD45RA-negative fraction. This TCR was sampled from a woman in her twenties or thirties in good health.

CDR3 residues: CASSLATNTGANVLTF. In DNA, the CDR3 is TGTGCCAGCAGCTTAGCGACCAACACCGGGGCCAACGTCCTGACTTTC. J is TRBJ2-6 and V is TRBV7-9; D gene ambiguous. This CDR3 comprises 16 residues. Trimming removed 0 bases from V and 4 bases from J, with 10 bases in between. In germline, CDR1 is SEHNR, CDR2 FQNEAQ (reference sequence).